The clone carrying this T cell receptor (beta chain) was picked up a small number of times. What it binds is not known. CDR3 length equals 14 residues. Looked up from germline, CDR1 is MDHEN and CDR2 is SYDVKM. V was shortened by 6 bases and J by 1 base, with 12 bases between the two germline ends. This sample was included in a study of cytomegalovirus exposure and HLA in healthy donors. Study results and caveats: TCR beta sequences reportedly predicted most subjects' HLA-A and HLA-B alleles accurately. The presence/absence work took it that sequencing depth was about the same across donors.

In the PCR, 60 Vbeta and 13 Jbeta primers were used. Per the original data handling: In a later analysis, 70 million to 80 million unique TCR beta chains included roughly 11 million shared by two or more donors. Some clones are missing from TCRdb's copy, which holds only in-frame ones; the method was immunoSEQ multiplex PCR. The DNA gave D and trimming, while V, J and clone size come from that table. The table shows roughly 150,000 clones, with 65% to 70% occurring only once. The clonotype comes from a man aged 30 to 45 in good health and CMV-seropositive. Sequenced material: PBMCs. V is TRBV28 and J is TRBJ2-5; a possible D gene is TRBD1 (5 bases). CDR3 region: CASSLQVTQETQYF. In nucleotides, the CDR3 is TGTGCCAGCAGCCTACAGGTGACCCAAGAGACCCAGTACTTC. The variable domain in full, completed from reference TRBV28 and TRBJ2-5, reads DVKVTQSSRYLVKRTGEKVFLECVQDMDHENMFWYRQDPGLGLRLIYFSYDVKMKEKGDIPEGYSVSREKKERFSLILESASTNQTSMYLCASSLQVTQETQYFGPGTRLLVL.